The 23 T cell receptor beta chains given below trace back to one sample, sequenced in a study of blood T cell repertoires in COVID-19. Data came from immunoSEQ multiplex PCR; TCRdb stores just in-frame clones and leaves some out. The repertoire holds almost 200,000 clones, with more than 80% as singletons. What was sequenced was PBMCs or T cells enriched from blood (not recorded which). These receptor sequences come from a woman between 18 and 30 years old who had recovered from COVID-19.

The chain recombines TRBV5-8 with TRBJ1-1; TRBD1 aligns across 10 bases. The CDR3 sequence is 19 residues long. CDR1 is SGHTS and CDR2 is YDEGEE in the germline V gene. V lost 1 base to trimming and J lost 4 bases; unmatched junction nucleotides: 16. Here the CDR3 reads CASSLRSTGQGFVGTEAFF. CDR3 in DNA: TGTGCCAGCAGCTTGCGGAGTACGGGACAGGGGTTTGTGGGCACTGAAGCTTTCTTT.

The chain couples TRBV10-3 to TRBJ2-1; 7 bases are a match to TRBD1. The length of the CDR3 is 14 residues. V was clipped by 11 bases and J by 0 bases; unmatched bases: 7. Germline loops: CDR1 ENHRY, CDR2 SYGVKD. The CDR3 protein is CASGSGGSYNEQFF. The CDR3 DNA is TGTGCCTCAGGATCAGGGGGCTCCTACAATGAGCAGTTCTTC.

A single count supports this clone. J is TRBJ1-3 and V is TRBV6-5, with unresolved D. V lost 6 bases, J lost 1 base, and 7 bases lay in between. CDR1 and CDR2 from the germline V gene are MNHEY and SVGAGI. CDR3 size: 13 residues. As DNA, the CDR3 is TGTGCCAGCAGCGGGAGGTCTGGAAACACCATATATTTT. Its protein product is CASSGRSGNTIYF.

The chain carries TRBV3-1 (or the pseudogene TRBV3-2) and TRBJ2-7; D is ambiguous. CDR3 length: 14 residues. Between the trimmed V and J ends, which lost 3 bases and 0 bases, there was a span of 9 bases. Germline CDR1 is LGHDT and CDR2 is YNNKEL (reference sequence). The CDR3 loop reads CASSQTLSSYEQYF. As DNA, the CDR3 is TGTGCCAGCAGCCAGACTTTAAGCTCCTACGAGCAGTACTTC.

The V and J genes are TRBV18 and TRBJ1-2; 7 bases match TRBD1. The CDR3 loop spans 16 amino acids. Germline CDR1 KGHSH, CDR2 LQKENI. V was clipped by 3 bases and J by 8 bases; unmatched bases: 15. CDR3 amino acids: CASSPTPPQGVHGYTF. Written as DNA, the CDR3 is TGTGCCAGCTCACCCACTCCCCCTCAGGGGGTTCACGGCTACACCTTC.

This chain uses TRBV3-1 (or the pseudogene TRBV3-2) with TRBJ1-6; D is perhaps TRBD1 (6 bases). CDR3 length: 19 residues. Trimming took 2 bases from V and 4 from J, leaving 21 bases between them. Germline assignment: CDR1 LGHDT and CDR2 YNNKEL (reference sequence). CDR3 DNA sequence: TGTGCCAGCAGCCAAATTGTTCTGTCGGGGGGCGCATATAATTCACCCCTCCACTTT. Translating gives CASSQIVLSGGAYNSPLHF.

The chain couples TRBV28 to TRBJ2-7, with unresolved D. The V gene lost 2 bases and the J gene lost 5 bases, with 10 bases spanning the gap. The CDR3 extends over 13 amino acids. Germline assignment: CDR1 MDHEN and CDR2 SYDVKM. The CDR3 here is CASSLGGRDEQYF. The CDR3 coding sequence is TGTGCCAGCAGTTTAGGCGGCCGGGACGAGCAGTACTTC.

CDR3 coding DNA: TGCAGCGTTGAAGAGAGGGTCTTTACTAGCACAGATACGCAGTATTTT. It translates to CSVEERVFTSTDTQYF. The genes are TRBV29-1 and TRBJ2-3; D is possibly TRBD2 (5 bases). The CDR3 spans 16 residues. The germline V and J ends were trimmed by 0 bases and 0 bases, with 13 bases remaining between them. Germline V lookup: CDR1 SQVTM, CDR2 ANQGSEA.

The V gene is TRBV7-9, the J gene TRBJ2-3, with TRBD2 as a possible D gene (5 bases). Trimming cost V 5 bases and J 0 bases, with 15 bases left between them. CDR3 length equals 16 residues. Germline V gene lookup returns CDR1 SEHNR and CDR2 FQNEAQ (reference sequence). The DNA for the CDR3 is TGTGCCAGCAGCCCCCCGGACGGGATGAGCACAGATACGCAGTATTTT. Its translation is CASSPPDGMSTDTQYF.

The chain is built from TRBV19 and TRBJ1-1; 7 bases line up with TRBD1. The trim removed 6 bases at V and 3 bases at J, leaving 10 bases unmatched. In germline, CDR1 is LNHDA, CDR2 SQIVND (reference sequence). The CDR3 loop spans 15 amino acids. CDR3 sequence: CASRIYGTVDTEAFF. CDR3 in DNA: TGTGCCAGTAGGATTTACGGGACAGTGGACACTGAAGCTTTCTTT.

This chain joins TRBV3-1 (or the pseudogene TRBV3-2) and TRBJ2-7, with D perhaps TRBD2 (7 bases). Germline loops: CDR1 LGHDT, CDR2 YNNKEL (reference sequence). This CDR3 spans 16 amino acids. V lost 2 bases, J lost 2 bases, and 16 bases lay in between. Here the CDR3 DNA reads TGTGCCAGCAGCCAACGATGGCGGGGGCACCCCTACGAGCAGTACTTC. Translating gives CASSQRWRGHPYEQYF.

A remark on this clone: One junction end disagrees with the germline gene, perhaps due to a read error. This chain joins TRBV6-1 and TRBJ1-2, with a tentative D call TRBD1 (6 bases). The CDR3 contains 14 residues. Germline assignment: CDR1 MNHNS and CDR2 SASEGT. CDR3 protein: CASSEGAGAYGYTF. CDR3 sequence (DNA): TGTGCCAGCAGCGAAGGGGCAGGGGCGTACGGCTACACCTTC.

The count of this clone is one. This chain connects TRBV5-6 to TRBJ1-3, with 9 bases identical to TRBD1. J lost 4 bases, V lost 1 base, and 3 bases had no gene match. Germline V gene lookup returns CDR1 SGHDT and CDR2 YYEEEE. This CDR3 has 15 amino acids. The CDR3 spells CASSLTGTGGNTIYF. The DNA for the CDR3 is TGTGCCAGCAGCTTGACCGGGACAGGGGGAAACACCATATATTTT.

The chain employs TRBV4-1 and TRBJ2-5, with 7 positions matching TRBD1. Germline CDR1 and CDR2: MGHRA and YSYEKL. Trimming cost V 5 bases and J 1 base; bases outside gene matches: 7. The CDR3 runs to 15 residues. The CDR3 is CASSYDRVGQETQYF. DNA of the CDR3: TGCGCCAGCAGCTACGACAGGGTGGGCCAAGAGACCCAGTACTTC.

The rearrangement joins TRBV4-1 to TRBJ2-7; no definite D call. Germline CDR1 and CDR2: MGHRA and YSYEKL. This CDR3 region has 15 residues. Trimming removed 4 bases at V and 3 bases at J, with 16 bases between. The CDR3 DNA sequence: TGCGCCAGCAGCCGAGAGCCGAGTGCTAACTACGAGCAGTACTTC. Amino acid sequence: CASSREPSANYEQYF.

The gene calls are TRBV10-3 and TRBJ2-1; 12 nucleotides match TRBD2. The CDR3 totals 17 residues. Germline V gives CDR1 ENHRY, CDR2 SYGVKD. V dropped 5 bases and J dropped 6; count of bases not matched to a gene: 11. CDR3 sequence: CAISPGLAGLASNEQFF. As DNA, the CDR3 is TGTGCCATCAGTCCGGGACTAGCGGGTCTTGCCTCCAATGAGCAGTTCTTC.

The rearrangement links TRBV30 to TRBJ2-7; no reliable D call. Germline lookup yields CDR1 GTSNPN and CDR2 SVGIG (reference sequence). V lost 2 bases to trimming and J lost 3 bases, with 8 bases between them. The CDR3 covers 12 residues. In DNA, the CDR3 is TGTGCCTGGAGTCGGGTGGACTACGAGCAGTACTTC. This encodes CAWSRVDYEQYF.

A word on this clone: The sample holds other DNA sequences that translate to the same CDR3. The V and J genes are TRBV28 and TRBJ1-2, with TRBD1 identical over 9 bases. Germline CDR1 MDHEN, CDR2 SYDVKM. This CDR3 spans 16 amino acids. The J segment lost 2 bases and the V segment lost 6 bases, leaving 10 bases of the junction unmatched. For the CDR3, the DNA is TGTGCCAGCAGCCCAATCGGACAGGGGCCAAACTATGGCTACACCTTC. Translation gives CASSPIGQGPNYGYTF.

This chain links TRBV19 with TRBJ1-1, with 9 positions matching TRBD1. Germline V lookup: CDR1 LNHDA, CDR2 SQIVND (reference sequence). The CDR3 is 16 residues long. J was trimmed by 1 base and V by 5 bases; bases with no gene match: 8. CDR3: CASSSGQGYANTEAFF. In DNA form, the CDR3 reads TGTGCCAGTAGTTCGGGACAGGGATACGCGAACACTGAAGCTTTCTTT.

Written as DNA, the CDR3 is TGTGCCAGCAGTCCTGGGGCAGCGGGGGATCACGAGCAGTACTTC. Translating gives CASSPGAAGDHEQYF. The chain combines TRBV28 with TRBJ2-7; 8 bases match TRBD2. CDR1 MDHEN and CDR2 SYDVKM come from the germline V gene. Trimming at V came to 5 bases and at J to 5 bases, leaving 11 bases not matched to a gene. This CDR3 contains 15 residues.

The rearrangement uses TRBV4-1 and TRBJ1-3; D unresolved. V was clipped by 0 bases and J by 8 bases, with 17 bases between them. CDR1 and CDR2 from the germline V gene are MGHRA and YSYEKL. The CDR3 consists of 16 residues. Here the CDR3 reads CASSQEKRIEADTIYF. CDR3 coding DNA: TGCGCCAGCAGCCAAGAAAAGAGAATAGAAGCGGACACCATATATTTT.

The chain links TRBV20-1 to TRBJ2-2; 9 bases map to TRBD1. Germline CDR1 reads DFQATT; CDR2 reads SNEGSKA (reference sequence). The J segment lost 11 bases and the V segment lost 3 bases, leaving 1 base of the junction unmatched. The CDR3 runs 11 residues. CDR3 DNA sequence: TGCAGTGCTAGTACAGGGGGCGAGCTGTTTTTT. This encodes CSASTGGELFF.

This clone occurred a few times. The CDR3 is CASSPGQGDSDTQYF. The CDR3 nucleotides read TGCGCCAGCAGCCCCGGACAGGGGGACTCAGATACGCAGTATTTT. The V gene is TRBV5-1, the J gene TRBJ2-3, with 10 positions matching TRBD1. V was pared by 4 bases and J by 4 bases, with 6 bases of the junction left unmatched. Germline values: CDR1 SGHRS, CDR2 YFSETQ. The CDR3 spans 15 residues.